These 10 T cell receptor beta chains share one sample of origin, sequenced in a study of regulatory T cells in long-lasting Graves disease. Through Arm-PCR of CDR3 regions and iRepertoire HTBI primers, TCR beta libraries were built. TCRdb reprocessed the multiplex PCR reads with MiXCR, giving one entry per CDR3 protein. The top ten hold roughly a tenth of the sample, which has roughly 500,000 distinct CDR3 sequences, around an eighth seen once. Time point here: newly diagnosed GD, antithyroid drugs for less than 3 months. Preparation of the TCR library used RNA extracted from PBMCs. These data were also reused for a study on T cells in Graves' hyperthyroidism and ophthalmopathy.

The input for sequencing was peripheral blood mononuclear cells (PBMCs), taken at new diagnosis, from a patient treated with antithyroid drugs. These receptors all come from a man aged 30-40 years with Graves disease.

The chain carries TRBV10-3 and TRBJ1-2, with D hard to call. V was trimmed by 2 bases and J by 0 bases, leaving 13 bases between them. Germline V gene sequence: CDR1 ENHRY, CDR2 SYGVKD. The CDR3 covers 16 residues. CDR3 DNA: TGTGCCATCAGTGAGCTGGGCAGACGAGCTAACTATGGCTACACCTTC. Translating it yields CAISELGRRANYGYTF.

This clonotype was seen repeatedly, ten times or more. This rearrangement joins TRBV27 to TRBJ2-1, with D perhaps TRBD2 (6 bases). CDR1 is MNHEY and CDR2 is SMNVEV in the germline V gene (reference sequence). The V and J ends lost 7 bases and 3 bases respectively, with 16 bases between them. The CDR3 extends over 15 amino acids. CDR3: CASITYLGGYNEQFF. The CDR3 nucleotides are TGTGCCAGCATCACTTATCTGGGGGGCTACAATGAGCAGTTCTTC.

This clonotype was detected ten times or more. The rearrangement joins TRBV11-2 to TRBJ1-1; D uncertain. Germline CDR1 is SGHAT and CDR2 is FQNNGV. V lost 4 bases and J 7 bases, leaving 16 bases between the germline ends. The CDR3 loop spans 14 amino acids. CDR3: CASSSYKTSYEAFF. In DNA, the CDR3 is TGTGCCAGCAGCTCATACAAGACATCATATGAAGCTTTCTTT. Full variable domain (missing parts from reference TRBV11-2 and TRBJ1-1): EAGVAQSPRYKIIEKRQSVAFWCNPISGHATLYWYQQILGQGPKLLIQFQNNGVVDDSQLPKDRFSAERLKGVDSTLKIQPAKLEDSAVYLCASSSYKTSYEAFFGQGTRLTVV.

This clonotype was detected ten times or more. The gene calls are TRBV12-3 or TRBV12-4 and TRBJ2-5; a weak D match, TRBD2 (5 bases). The CDR3 is made up of 15 amino acids. The germline V and J ends were trimmed by 4 bases and 2 bases, with 14 bases remaining between them. CDR3 nucleotides: TGTGCCAGCAGTTCTCTAGAGGGTAGGCAAGAGACCCAGTACTTC. This translates into CASSSLEGRQETQYF.

V usage is TRBV18 and J usage is TRBJ1-3, with D uncertain. Germline V gives CDR1 KGHSH, CDR2 LQKENI. Trimming stripped 3 bases from V and 1 base from J, with 7 bases between. The CDR3 loop spans 14 amino acids. CDR3 protein: CASSPPASGNTIYF. The CDR3 DNA sequence: TGTGCCAGCTCACCCCCTGCGTCTGGAAACACCATATATTTT.

This clonotype was counted only a few times. This sequence joins TRBV12-3 or TRBV12-4 and TRBJ2-1, with TRBD1 as a possible D gene (5 bases). V was cut by 6 bases and J by 5 bases, with 14 bases left in between. CDR3 length equals 14 residues. The CDR3 reads CASSPGQVHNEQFF. The CDR3 DNA is TGTGCCAGCAGCCCCGGACAAGTACACAATGAGCAGTTCTTC.

This clonotype was detected ten times or more. The CDR3 coding sequence is TGTGCCAGCAGCTTAACAGGGTCCTTCAATCAGCCCCAGCATTTT. Amino acids: CASSLTGSFNQPQHF. V and J are TRBV7-2 and TRBJ1-5, with D maybe TRBD1 (6 bases). Trimming stripped 2 bases from V and 3 bases from J, with 11 bases between. The CDR3 spans 15 residues. Germline V CDR1 and CDR2: SGHTA, FQGNSA. Based on the CDR3 plus reference TRBV7-2 and TRBJ1-5, the full variable domain is GAGVSQSPSNKVTEKGKDVELRCDPISGHTALYWYRQSLGQGLEFLIYFQGNSAPDKSGLPSDRFSAERTGGSVSTLTIQRTQQEDSAVYLCASSLTGSFNQPQHFGDGTRLSIL.

At least ten counts were recorded for this clonotype. The chain carries TRBV19 and TRBJ2-7; 11 nucleotides agree with TRBD2. V lost 6 bases and J lost 1; bases outside the gene matches: 5. This CDR3 spans 15 amino acids. CDR1 LNHDA and CDR2 SQIVND come from the germline V gene (reference sequence). Written as DNA, the CDR3 is TGTGCCAGTAGAGACGGGACTAGCGGATCCTACGAGCAGTACTTC. Translating it yields CASRDGTSGSYEQYF.

Comments on this clonotype: This likely reflects a read error, since a far larger clone is one base away. The genes are TRBV7-2 and TRBJ2-1, with 7 bases that match TRBD1. The junction had 5 bases not matched to a gene; V was cut back by 5 bases and J by 1 base. Germline V gene data show CDR1 as SGHTA and CDR2 as FQGNSA. The CDR3 extends over 15 amino acids. CDR3 in DNA: TGTGCCAGCAGCCCCTCGGGACAGTCCTACAATGAGCAGTTCTTC. It translates to CASSPSGQSYNEQFF.

The chain carries TRBV24-1 and TRBJ2-7; 11 bases line up with TRBD1. This CDR3 spans 15 amino acids. The trim removed 4 bases at V and 4 bases at J, leaving 5 bases unmatched. The germline V gene encodes CDR1 KGHDR and CDR2 SFDVKD. CDR3 loop: CATSDSGQGAYEQYF. As DNA, the CDR3 is TGTGCCACCAGTGACTCCGGACAGGGGGCTTACGAGCAGTACTTC.